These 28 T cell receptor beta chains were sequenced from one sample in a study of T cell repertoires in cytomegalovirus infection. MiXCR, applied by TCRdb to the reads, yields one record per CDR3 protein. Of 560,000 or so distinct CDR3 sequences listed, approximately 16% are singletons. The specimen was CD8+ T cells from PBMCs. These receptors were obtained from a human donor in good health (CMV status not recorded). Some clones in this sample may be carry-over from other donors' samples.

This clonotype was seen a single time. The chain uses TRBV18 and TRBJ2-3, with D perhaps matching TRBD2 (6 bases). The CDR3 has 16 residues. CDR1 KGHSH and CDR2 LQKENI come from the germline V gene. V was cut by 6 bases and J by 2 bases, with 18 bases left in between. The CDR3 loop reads CASSPRRAGNTDTQYF. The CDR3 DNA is TGTGCCAGCTCCCCCCGTCGGGCGGGAAACACAGATACGCAGTATTTT.

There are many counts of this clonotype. The CDR3: CASSFPTGHPRRGELFF. In DNA, the CDR3 is TGTGCCAGCAGTTTCCCGACAGGGCACCCCAGACGCGGGGAGCTGTTTTTT. The chain links TRBV12-3 or TRBV12-4 to TRBJ2-2, with 7 bases that match TRBD1. CDR3 length: 17 residues. V dropped 3 bases and J dropped 7; count of bases not matched to a gene: 14.

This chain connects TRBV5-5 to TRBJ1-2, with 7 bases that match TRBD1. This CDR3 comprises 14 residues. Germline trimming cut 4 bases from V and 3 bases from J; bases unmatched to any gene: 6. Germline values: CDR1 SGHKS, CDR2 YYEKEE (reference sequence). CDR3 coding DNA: TGTGCCAGCAGCCCTCGGGACAGTTACTATGGCTACACCTTC. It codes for CASSPRDSYYGYTF.

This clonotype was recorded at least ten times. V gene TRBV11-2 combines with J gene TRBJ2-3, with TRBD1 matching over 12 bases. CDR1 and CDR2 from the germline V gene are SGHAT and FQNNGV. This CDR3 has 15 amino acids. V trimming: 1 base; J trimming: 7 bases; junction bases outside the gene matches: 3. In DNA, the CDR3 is TGTGCCAGCAGCTTAGCGGGACAGGGGGCTAATACGCAGTATTTT. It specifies CASSLAGQGANTQYF.

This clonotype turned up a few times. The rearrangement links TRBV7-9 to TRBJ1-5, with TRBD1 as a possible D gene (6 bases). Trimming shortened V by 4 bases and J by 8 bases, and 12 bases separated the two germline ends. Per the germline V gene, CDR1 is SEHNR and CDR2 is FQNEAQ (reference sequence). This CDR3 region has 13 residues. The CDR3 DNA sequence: TGTGCCAGCAGCTCCGGGGGGCGAGAGCCCCAGCATTTT. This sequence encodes CASSSGGREPQHF.

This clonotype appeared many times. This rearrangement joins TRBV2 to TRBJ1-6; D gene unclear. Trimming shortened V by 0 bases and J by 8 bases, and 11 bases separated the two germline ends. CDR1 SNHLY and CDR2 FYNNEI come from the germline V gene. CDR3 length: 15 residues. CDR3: CASSEALRSYSPLHF. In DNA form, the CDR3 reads TGTGCCAGCAGTGAAGCGCTTAGGTCTTATTCACCCCTCCACTTT. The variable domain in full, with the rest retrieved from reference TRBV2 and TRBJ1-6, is EPEVTQTPSHQVTQMGQEVILRCVPISNHLYFYWYRQILGQKVEFLVSFYNNEISEKSEIFDDQFSVERPDGSNFTLKIRSTKLEDSAMYFCASSEALRSYSPLHFGNGTRLTVT.

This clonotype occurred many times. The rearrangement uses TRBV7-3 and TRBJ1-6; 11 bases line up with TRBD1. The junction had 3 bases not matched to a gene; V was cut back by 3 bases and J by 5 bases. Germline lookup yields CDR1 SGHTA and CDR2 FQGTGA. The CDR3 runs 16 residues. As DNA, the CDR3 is TGTGCCAGCAGCTTCGGACAGGGGGCGAATAATTCACCCCTCCACTTT. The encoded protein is CASSFGQGANNSPLHF. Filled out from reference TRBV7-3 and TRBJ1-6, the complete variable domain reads GAGVSQTPSNKVTEKGKYVELRCDPISGHTALYWYRQSLGQGPEFLIYFQGTGAADDSGLPNDRFFAVRPEGSVSTLKIQRTERGDSAVYLCASSFGQGANNSPLHFGNGTRLTVT.

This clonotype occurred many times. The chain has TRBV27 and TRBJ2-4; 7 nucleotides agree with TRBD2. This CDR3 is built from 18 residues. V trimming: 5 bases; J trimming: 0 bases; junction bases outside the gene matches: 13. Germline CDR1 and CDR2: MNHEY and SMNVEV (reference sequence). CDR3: CASSPLSPVAGAKNIQYF. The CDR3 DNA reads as TGTGCCAGCAGTCCCCTCTCCCCGGTAGCGGGAGCCAAAAACATTCAGTACTTC.

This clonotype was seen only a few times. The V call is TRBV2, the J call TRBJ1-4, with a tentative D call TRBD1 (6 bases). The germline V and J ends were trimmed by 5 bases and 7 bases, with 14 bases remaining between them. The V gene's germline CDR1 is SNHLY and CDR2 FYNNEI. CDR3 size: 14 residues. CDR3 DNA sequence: TGTGCCAGCAGTTCTCCTGGGGGCAGTGAAAAACTGTTTTTT. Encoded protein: CASSSPGGSEKLFF.

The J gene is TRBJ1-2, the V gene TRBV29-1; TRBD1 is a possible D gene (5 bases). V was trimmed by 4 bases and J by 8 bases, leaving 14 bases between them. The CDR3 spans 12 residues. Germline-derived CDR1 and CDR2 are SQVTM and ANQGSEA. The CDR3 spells CSVVGREKGYTF. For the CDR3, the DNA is TGCAGCGTTGTAGGCAGGGAAAAGGGCTACACCTTC.

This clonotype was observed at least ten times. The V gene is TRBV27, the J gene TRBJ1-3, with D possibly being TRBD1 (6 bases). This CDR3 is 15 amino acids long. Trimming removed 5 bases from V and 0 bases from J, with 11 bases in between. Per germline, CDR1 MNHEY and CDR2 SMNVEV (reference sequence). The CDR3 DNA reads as TGTGCCAGCAGTCCGCGGGGGCTCTCTGGAAACACCATATATTTT. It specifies CASSPRGLSGNTIYF.

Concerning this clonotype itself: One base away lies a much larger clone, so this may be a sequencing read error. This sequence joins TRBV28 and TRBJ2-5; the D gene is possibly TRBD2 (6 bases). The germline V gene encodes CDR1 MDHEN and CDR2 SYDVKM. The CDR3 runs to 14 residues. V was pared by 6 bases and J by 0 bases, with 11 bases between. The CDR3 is CASSFRDYQETQYF. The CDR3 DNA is TGTGCCAGCAGCTTCCGGGACTACCAAGAGACCCAGTACTTC.

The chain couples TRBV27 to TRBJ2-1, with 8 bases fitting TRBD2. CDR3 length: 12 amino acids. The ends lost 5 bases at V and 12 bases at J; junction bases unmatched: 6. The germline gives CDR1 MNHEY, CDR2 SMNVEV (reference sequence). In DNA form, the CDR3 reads TGTGCCAGCAGTGATAGCGGGAACGGGCAGTTCTTC. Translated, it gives CASSDSGNGQFF.

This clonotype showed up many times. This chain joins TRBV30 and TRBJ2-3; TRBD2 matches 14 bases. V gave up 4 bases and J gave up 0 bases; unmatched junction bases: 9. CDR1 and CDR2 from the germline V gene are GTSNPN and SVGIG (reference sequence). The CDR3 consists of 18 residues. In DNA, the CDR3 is TGTGCCTGGAACCTCGGACTAGCGGGAGGTTCTAGCACAGATACGCAGTATTTT. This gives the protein CAWNLGLAGGSSTDTQYF.

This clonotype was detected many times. The chain's CDR3 is CASLRDREGEQYF. The CDR3 DNA sequence: TGTGCCAGCTTGAGGGACAGGGAGGGCGAGCAGTACTTC. The V call is TRBV28, the J call TRBJ2-7; 9 bases align to TRBD1. The ends lost 8 bases at V and 6 bases at J; junction bases unmatched: 8. Germline V gene lookup returns CDR1 MDHEN and CDR2 SYDVKM. CDR3 length equals 13 residues.

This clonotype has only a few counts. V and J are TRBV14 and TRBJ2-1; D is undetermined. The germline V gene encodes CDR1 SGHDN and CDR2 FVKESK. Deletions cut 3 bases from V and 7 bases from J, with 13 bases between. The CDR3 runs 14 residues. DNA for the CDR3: TGTGCCAGCAGCCATATAAGAAGGTGGAATGAGCAGTTCTTC. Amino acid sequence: CASSHIRRWNEQFF.

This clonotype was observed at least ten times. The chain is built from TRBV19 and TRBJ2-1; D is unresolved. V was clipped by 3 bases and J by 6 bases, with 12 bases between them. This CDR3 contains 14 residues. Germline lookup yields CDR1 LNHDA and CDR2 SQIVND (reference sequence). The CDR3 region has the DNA TGTGCCAGTAGTATCCCCAGCACGGGCAATGAGCAGTTCTTC. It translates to CASSIPSTGNEQFF. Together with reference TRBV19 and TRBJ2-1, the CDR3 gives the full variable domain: DGGITQSPKYLFRKEGQNVTLSCEQNLNHDAMYWYRQDPGQGLRLIYYSQIVNDFQKGDIAEGYSVSREKKESFPLTVTSAQKNPTAFYLCASSIPSTGNEQFFGPGTRLTVL.

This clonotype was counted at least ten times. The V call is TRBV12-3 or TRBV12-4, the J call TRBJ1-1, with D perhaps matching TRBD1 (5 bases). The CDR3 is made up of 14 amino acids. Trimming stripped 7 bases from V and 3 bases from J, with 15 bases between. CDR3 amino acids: CASTTGGAHTEAFF. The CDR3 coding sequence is TGTGCCAGCACCACGGGGGGAGCTCACACTGAAGCTTTCTTT.

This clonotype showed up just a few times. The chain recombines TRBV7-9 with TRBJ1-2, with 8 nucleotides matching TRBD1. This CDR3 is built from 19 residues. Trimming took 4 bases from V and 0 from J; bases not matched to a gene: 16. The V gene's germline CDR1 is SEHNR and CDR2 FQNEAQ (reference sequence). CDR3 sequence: CASSSRTGSLSSSNYGYTF. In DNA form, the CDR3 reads TGTGCCAGCAGCTCTAGGACAGGGAGCCTCTCATCGTCTAACTATGGCTACACCTTC.

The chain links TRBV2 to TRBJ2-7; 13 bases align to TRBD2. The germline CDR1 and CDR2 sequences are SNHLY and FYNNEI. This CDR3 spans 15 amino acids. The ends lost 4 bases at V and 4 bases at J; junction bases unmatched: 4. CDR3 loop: CASSGGTSGIYEQYF. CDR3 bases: TGTGCCAGCAGTGGGGGGACTAGCGGGATATACGAGCAGTACTTC. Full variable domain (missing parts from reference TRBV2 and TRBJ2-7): EPEVTQTPSHQVTQMGQEVILRCVPISNHLYFYWYRQILGQKVEFLVSFYNNEISEKSEIFDDQFSVERPDGSNFTLKIRSTKLEDSAMYFCASSGGTSGIYEQYFGPGTRLTVT.

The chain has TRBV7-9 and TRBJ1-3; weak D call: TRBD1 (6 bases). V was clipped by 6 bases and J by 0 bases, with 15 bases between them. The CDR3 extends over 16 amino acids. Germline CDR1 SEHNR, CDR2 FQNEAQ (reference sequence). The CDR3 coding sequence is TGTGCCAGCAGGGGAGACAGGCCGAGCTCTGGAAACACCATATATTTT. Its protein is CASRGDRPSSGNTIYF.

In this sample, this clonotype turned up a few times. Here the CDR3 reads CASSERGTFQNTEAFF. The CDR3 DNA is TGTGCCAGCAGTGAAAGGGGGACATTCCAAAACACTGAAGCTTTCTTT. The chain employs TRBV6-1 and TRBJ1-1, with a possible D match to TRBD1 (6 bases). With 2 bases removed from V and 2 bases from J, the gap between germline ends came to 15 bases. The CDR3 runs to 16 residues. Germline V CDR1 and CDR2: MNHNS, SASEGT.

CDR3 coding DNA: TGTGCCTGGAGTCCCGGACAGGGGAACACTGAAGCTTTCTTT. Translated, it gives CAWSPGQGNTEAFF. The chain combines TRBV30 with TRBJ1-1; 8 nucleotides line up with TRBD1. V was pared by 2 bases and J by 1 base, with 3 bases of the junction left unmatched. The germline V gene has CDR1 GTSNPN and CDR2 SVGIG (reference sequence). This CDR3 region has 14 residues. Looking up the rest from reference TRBV30 and TRBJ1-1 gives the full variable domain: SQTIHQWPATLVQPVGSPLSLECTVEGTSNPNLYWYRQAAGRGLQLLFYSVGIGQISSEVPQNLSASRPQDRQFILSSKKLLLSDSGFYLCAWSPGQGNTEAFFGQGTRLTVV.

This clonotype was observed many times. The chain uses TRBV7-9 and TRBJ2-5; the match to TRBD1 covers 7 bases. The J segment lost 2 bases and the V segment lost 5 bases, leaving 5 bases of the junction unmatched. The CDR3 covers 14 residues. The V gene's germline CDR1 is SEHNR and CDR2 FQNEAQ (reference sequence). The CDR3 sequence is CASSPSGQQETQYF. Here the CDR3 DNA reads TGTGCCAGCAGCCCCTCGGGACAGCAAGAGACCCAGTACTTC.

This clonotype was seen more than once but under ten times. The CDR3 loop is CSAKPGGDEQFF. The CDR3 coding sequence is TGCAGTGCAAAGCCCGGAGGCGATGAGCAGTTCTTC. This sequence joins TRBV20-1 and TRBJ2-1; D is perhaps TRBD2 (5 bases). CDR1 and CDR2 from the germline V gene are DFQATT and SNEGSKA (reference sequence). The CDR3 extends over 12 amino acids. V was pared by 6 bases and J by 8 bases, with 14 bases between.

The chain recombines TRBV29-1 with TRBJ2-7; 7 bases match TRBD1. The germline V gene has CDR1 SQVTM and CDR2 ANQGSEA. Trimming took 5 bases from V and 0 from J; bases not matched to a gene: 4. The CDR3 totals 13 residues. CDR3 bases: TGCAGCGTTTACCGGGACAGCTCCTACGAGCAGTACTTC. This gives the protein CSVYRDSSYEQYF.

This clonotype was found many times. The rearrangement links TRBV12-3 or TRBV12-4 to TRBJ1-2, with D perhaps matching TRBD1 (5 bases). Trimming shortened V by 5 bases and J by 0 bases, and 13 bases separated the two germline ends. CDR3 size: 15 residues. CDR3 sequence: CASSPGPTTNYGYTF. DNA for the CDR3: TGTGCCAGCAGTCCGGGACCGACGACTAACTATGGCTACACCTTC.

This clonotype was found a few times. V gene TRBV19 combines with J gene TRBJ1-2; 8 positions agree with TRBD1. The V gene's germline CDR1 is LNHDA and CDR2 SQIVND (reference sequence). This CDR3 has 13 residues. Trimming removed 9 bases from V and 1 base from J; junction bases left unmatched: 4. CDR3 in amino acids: CASTTGVNYGYTF. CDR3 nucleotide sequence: TGTGCCAGCACGACAGGGGTTAACTATGGCTACACCTTC.